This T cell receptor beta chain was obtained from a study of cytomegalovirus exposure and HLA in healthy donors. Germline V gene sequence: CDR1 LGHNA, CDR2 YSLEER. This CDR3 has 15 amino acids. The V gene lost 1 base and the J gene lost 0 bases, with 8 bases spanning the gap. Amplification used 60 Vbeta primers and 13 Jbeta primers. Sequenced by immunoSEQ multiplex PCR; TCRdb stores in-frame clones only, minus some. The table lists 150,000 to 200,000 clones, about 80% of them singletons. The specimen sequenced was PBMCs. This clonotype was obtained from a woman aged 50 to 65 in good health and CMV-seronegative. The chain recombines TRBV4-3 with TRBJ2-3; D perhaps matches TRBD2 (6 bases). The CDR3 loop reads CASSQGGTSTDTQYF. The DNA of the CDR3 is TGCGCCAGCAGCCAAGGAGGGACTAGCACAGATACGCAGTATTTT.